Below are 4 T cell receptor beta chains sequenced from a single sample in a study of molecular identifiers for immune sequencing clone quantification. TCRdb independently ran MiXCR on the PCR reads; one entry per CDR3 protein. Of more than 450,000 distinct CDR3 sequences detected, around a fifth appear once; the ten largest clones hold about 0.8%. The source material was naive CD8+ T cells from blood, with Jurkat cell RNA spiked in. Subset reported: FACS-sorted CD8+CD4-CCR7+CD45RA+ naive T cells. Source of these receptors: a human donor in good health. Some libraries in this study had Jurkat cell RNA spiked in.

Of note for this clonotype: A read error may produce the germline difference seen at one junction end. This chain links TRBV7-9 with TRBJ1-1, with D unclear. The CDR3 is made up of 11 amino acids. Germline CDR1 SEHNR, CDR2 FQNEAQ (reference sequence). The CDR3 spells CAGSSSPEAFF. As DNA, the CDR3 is TGTGCCGGCAGCTCATCTCCAGAAGCTTTCTTT.

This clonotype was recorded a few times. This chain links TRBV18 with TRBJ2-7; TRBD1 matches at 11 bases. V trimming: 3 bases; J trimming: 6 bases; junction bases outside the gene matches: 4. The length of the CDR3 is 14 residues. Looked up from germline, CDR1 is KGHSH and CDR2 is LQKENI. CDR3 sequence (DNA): TGTGCCAGCTCACCCCCGGGACAGGGGGTCGAGCAGTACTTC. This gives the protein CASSPPGQGVEQYF.

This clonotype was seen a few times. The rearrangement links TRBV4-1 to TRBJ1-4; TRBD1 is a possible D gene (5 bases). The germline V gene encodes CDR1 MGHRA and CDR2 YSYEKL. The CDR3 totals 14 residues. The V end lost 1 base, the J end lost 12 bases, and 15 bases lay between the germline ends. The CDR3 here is CASSQVMNPGELFF. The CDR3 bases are TGCGCCAGCAGCCAAGTTATGAACCCGGGGGAACTGTTTTTT.

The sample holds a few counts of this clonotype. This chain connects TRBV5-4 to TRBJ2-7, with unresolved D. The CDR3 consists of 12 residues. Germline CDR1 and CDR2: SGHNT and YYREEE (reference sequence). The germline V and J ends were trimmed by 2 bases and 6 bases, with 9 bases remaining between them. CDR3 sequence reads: CASSLTVGEQYF. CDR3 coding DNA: TGTGCCAGCAGCTTAACAGTCGGCGAGCAGTACTTC.